This TCR beta chain is drawn from a study of CD8 T cells in ankylosing spondylitis. General study results and limits: One TCR beta motif, made up of several highly homologous variants, appeared characteristic of ankylosing spondylitis blood. There were earlier reports of some motif variants in reactive arthritis synovial fluid and blood.

Making the TCR beta libraries involved quantitative 5'-RACE with molecular barcodes. One entry per CDR3 protein, called by TCRdb with MiXCR from the 5' RACE reads. Among about 130,000 distinct CDR3 sequences, roughly a tenth were seen once, and the ten largest hold approximately 3.4%. The V gene's germline CDR1 is MNHEY and CDR2 SVGAGI. The CDR3 is made up of 14 amino acids. V lost 0 bases to trimming and J lost 2 bases, with 7 bases between them. This clonotype showed up many times. Antigen: not known. The rearrangement joins TRBV6-5 to TRBJ2-5; D remains ambiguous. This receptor was taken from a male donor with ankylosing spondylitis or in good health (not recorded which). Specimen: blood, either unsorted or a sorted T cell fraction (not recorded which). CDR3 bases: TGTGCCAGCAGTTACTCAATCACTCAAGAGACCCAGTACTTC. Protein product: CASSYSITQETQYF.